Listed below are T cell receptor beta chains from one sample, sequenced in a study of T cells in localized non-small cell lung cancer. Method: immunoSEQ multiplex PCR; TCRdb's copy keeps in-frame clones and lacks some. Of 2,600 or so clones detected, around 21% appear once; the ten largest clones hold about 10%. The sequences come from normal lung tissue next to the tumor, collected before any cancer treatment. The receptors stem from a woman aged 40-70 years with stage I lung adenocarcinoma. Each CDR3 is given with its conserved first and last residue. A D gene is named only where the DNA matches it firmly. Not all rows give a size; the values are once, few, many and, for expanded clones, a class.

cdr3_length: 16
j_call: TRBJ2-2
d_call: -
clone_size: few
v_call: TRBV5-1
cdr3_aa: CASSQAQGGNTGELFF
cdr3_nt: TGCGCCAGCAGCCAAGCCCAGGGGGGGAACACCGGGGAGCTGTTTTTT

cdr3_length: 14
j_call: TRBJ1-2
d_call: -
clone_size: few
v_call: TRBV28
cdr3_aa: CASSSWATAAGYTF
cdr3_nt: TGTGCCAGCAGTTCTTGGGCCACGGCGGCTGGCTACACCTTC

cdr3_length: 15
j_call: TRBJ1-4
d_call: TRBD1
clone_size: -
v_call: TRBV2
cdr3_aa: CASSEYRGANEKLFF
cdr3_nt: TGTGCCAGCAGTGAATACAGGGGGGCTAATGAAAAACTGTTTTTT

cdr3_length: 13
j_call: TRBJ1-5
d_call: -
clone_size: -
v_call: TRBV28
cdr3_aa: CASSLGGTQPQHF
cdr3_nt: TGTGCCAGCTCCCTTGGGGGGACCCAGCCCCAGCATTTT

cdr3_length: 14
j_call: TRBJ1-5
d_call: -
clone_size: few
v_call: TRBV9
cdr3_aa: CASSVEGGAEPQHF
cdr3_nt: TGTGCCAGCAGCGTAGAGGGCGGGGCAGAGCCCCAGCATTTT

cdr3_length: 13
j_call: TRBJ2-7
d_call: -
clone_size: -
v_call: TRBV19
cdr3_aa: CASNRDTSYEQYF
cdr3_nt: TGTGCCAGTAACCGGGACACATCCTACGAGCAGTACTTC

cdr3_length: 14
j_call: TRBJ1-1
d_call: -
clone_size: -
v_call: TRBV11-3
cdr3_aa: CASSQSGGRTEAFF
cdr3_nt: TGTGCCAGCAGCCAAAGCGGGGGAAGAACTGAAGCTTTCTTT

cdr3_length: 14
j_call: TRBJ2-5
d_call: -
clone_size: -
v_call: TRBV11-3
cdr3_aa: CASSLEQGRETQYF
cdr3_nt: TGTGCCAGCAGCTTAGAGCAGGGGAGAGAGACCCAGTACTTC

cdr3_length: 14
j_call: TRBJ1-4
d_call: -
clone_size: few
v_call: TRBV11-3
cdr3_aa: CASSKGGANEKLFF
cdr3_nt: TGTGCCAGCAGCAAGGGAGGGGCTAATGAAAAACTGTTTTTT

cdr3_length: 15
j_call: TRBJ2-3
d_call: TRBD2
clone_size: -
v_call: TRBV19
cdr3_aa: CASTLAGGFTDTQYF
cdr3_nt: TGTGCCAGTACCCTAGCGGGAGGGTTCACAGATACGCAGTATTTT

cdr3_length: 16
j_call: TRBJ2-2
d_call: -
clone_size: few
v_call: TRBV9
cdr3_aa: CASSVATGPNTGELFF
cdr3_nt: TGTGCCAGCAGCGTCGCCACGGGACCGAACACCGGGGAGCTGTTTTTT

cdr3_length: 15
j_call: TRBJ2-5
d_call: TRBD2
clone_size: -
v_call: TRBV11-1
cdr3_aa: CASSMLSGRGETQYF
cdr3_nt: TGTGCCAGCAGCATGCTTAGCGGGAGGGGGGAGACCCAGTACTTC

cdr3_length: 15
j_call: TRBJ2-5
d_call: TRBD1
clone_size: -
v_call: TRBV11-3
cdr3_aa: CASSFGTGYQETQYF
cdr3_nt: TGTGCCAGCAGCTTTGGGACAGGGTACCAAGAGACCCAGTACTTC

cdr3_length: 14
j_call: TRBJ1-2
d_call: -
clone_size: -
v_call: TRBV28
cdr3_aa: CASSLSRNSYGYTF
cdr3_nt: TGTGCCAGCAGTTTAAGTAGAAATAGCTATGGCTACACCTTC

cdr3_length: 13
j_call: TRBJ2-1
d_call: TRBD2
clone_size: once
v_call: TRBV30
cdr3_aa: CAWLGLAEKEQFF
cdr3_nt: TGTGCCTGGCTCGGGCTAGCGGAGAAGGAGCAGTTCTTC

cdr3_length: 14
j_call: TRBJ1-2
d_call: TRBD1
clone_size: -
v_call: TRBV9
cdr3_aa: CASSAGTVLGGYTF
cdr3_nt: TGTGCCAGCAGCGCAGGGACAGTCCTAGGGGGCTACACCTTC

cdr3_length: 13
j_call: TRBJ1-2
d_call: TRBD1
clone_size: -
v_call: TRBV9
cdr3_aa: CASRSRDRGAGPF
cdr3_nt: TGTGCCAGCAGGTCCCGGGACAGGGGAGCGGGTCCCTTC

cdr3_length: 13
j_call: TRBJ1-2
d_call: -
clone_size: -
v_call: TRBV30
cdr3_aa: CAWSVGAANGYTF
cdr3_nt: TGTGCCTGGAGTGTAGGGGCGGCGAATGGCTACACCTTC

cdr3_length: 19
j_call: TRBJ2-2
d_call: -
clone_size: few
v_call: TRBV4-1
cdr3_aa: CASSQDLPSQVSNTGELFF
cdr3_nt: TGCGCCAGCAGCCAAGATCTTCCCTCCCAGGTATCGAACACCGGGGAGCTGTTTTTT

cdr3_length: 19
j_call: TRBJ2-1
d_call: TRBD2
clone_size: few
v_call: TRBV9
cdr3_aa: CASSLRASGGSRSYNEQFF
cdr3_nt: TGTGCCAGCAGCCTCAGGGCTAGCGGGGGGTCCCGCTCCTACAATGAGCAGTTCTTC

cdr3_length: 14
j_call: TRBJ2-7
d_call: -
clone_size: -
v_call: TRBV29-1
cdr3_aa: CSVEGWTAPGEQYF
cdr3_nt: TGCAGCGTTGAGGGTTGGACGGCCCCTGGCGAGCAGTACTTC

cdr3_length: 14
j_call: TRBJ1-4
d_call: TRBD1
clone_size: -
v_call: TRBV11-3
cdr3_aa: CASSSRQGREKLFF
cdr3_nt: TGTGCCAGCAGCTCTCGACAGGGGCGTGAAAAACTGTTTTTT

cdr3_length: 14
j_call: TRBJ1-2
d_call: -
clone_size: medium-sized
v_call: TRBV11-3
cdr3_aa: CASSPGSASYGYTF
cdr3_nt: TGTGCCAGCAGCCCAGGGTCAGCCTCCTATGGCTACACCTTC

cdr3_length: 13
j_call: TRBJ2-7
d_call: -
clone_size: few
v_call: TRBV30
cdr3_aa: CAWSGAAAYEQYF
cdr3_nt: TGTGCCTGGAGTGGGGCAGCAGCCTACGAGCAGTACTTC

cdr3_length: 14
j_call: TRBJ2-7
d_call: -
clone_size: medium-sized
v_call: TRBV6-8
cdr3_aa: CASSRGLQTYEQYF
cdr3_nt: TGTGCCAGCAGCCGCGGACTGCAAACCTACGAGCAGTACTTC

cdr3_length: 15
j_call: TRBJ2-1
d_call: -
clone_size: -
v_call: TRBV9
cdr3_aa: CASSVEDSSYNEQFF
cdr3_nt: TGTGCCAGCAGCGTAGAAGACAGCTCTTACAATGAGCAGTTCTTC

cdr3_length: 14
j_call: TRBJ2-3
d_call: TRBD2
clone_size: few
v_call: TRBV28
cdr3_aa: CASTRGDSADTQYF
cdr3_nt: TGTGCCAGCACCCGGGGGGATTCCGCAGATACGCAGTATTTT

cdr3_length: 15
j_call: TRBJ1-1
d_call: -
clone_size: -
v_call: TRBV19
cdr3_aa: CASSPPPNPGTEAFF
cdr3_nt: TGTGCCAGTAGTCCCCCCCCCAACCCGGGGACTGAAGCTTTCTTT

cdr3_length: 18
j_call: TRBJ2-7
d_call: TRBD2
clone_size: few
v_call: TRBV28
cdr3_aa: CASSLPLTSGIRGGEQYF
cdr3_nt: TGTGCCAGCAGCCTTCCCCTCACTAGCGGGATACGGGGAGGGGAGCAGTACTTC

cdr3_length: 14
j_call: TRBJ1-2
d_call: TRBD1
clone_size: medium-sized
v_call: TRBV6-8
cdr3_aa: CASTVAGTGYGYTF
cdr3_nt: TGTGCCAGCACCGTCGCGGGGACAGGGTACGGCTACACCTTC

cdr3_length: 18
j_call: TRBJ1-4
d_call: TRBD1
clone_size: medium-sized
v_call: TRBV6-8
cdr3_aa: CAIRPGTGGEVTNEKLFF
cdr3_nt: TGTGCCATCAGGCCTGGGACAGGGGGCGAAGTGACTAATGAAAAACTGTTTTTT

cdr3_length: 14
j_call: TRBJ2-1
d_call: -
clone_size: -
v_call: TRBV18
cdr3_aa: CASSPGYRGDEQFF
cdr3_nt: TGTGCCAGCTCACCAGGGTACCGCGGCGATGAGCAGTTCTTC

cdr3_length: 16
j_call: TRBJ1-4
d_call: -
clone_size: few
v_call: TRBV11-3
cdr3_aa: CASRPGPRATNEKLFF
cdr3_nt: TGTGCCAGCAGACCGGGACCCAGGGCAACTAATGAAAAACTGTTTTTT

cdr3_length: 14
j_call: TRBJ1-2
d_call: -
clone_size: -
v_call: TRBV28
cdr3_aa: CASSFPTTGYGYTF
cdr3_nt: TGTGCCAGCAGTTTCCCTACCACAGGTTATGGCTACACCTTC

cdr3_length: 14
j_call: TRBJ1-1
d_call: -
clone_size: few
v_call: TRBV18
cdr3_aa: CASSPVRLNTEAFF
cdr3_nt: TGTGCCAGCTCACCCGTCAGGTTGAACACTGAAGCTTTCTTT

cdr3_length: 16
j_call: TRBJ1-5
d_call: TRBD1
clone_size: few
v_call: TRBV12-5
cdr3_aa: CASTLGQGTSNQPQHF
cdr3_nt: TGTGCCAGCACCCTAGGACAGGGGACCAGCAATCAGCCCCAGCATTTT

cdr3_length: 14
j_call: TRBJ1-1
d_call: TRBD1
clone_size: few
v_call: TRBV18
cdr3_aa: CASSPDRVGTEAFF
cdr3_nt: TGTGCCAGCTCACCTGACAGGGTCGGCACTGAAGCTTTCTTT

cdr3_length: 14
j_call: TRBJ2-7
d_call: TRBD2
clone_size: large
v_call: TRBV28
cdr3_aa: CASRRTSFAYEQYF
cdr3_nt: TGTGCCAGCAGGCGGACTAGTTTCGCCTACGAGCAGTACTTC

cdr3_length: 14
j_call: TRBJ2-3
d_call: TRBD2
clone_size: few
v_call: TRBV5-1
cdr3_aa: CASSPTSPTDTQYF
cdr3_nt: TGCGCCAGCAGCCCGACTAGCCCCACAGATACGCAGTATTTT

cdr3_length: 11
j_call: TRBJ2-7
d_call: -
clone_size: -
v_call: TRBV30
cdr3_aa: CAWGFKAEQYF
cdr3_nt: TGTGCCTGGGGGTTTAAGGCTGAGCAGTACTTC

cdr3_length: 13
j_call: TRBJ1-1
d_call: -
clone_size: few
v_call: TRBV29-1
cdr3_aa: CSVDPGGATEAFF
cdr3_nt: TGCAGCGTTGACCCGGGAGGTGCCACTGAAGCTTTCTTT

cdr3_length: 15
j_call: TRBJ1-4
d_call: -
clone_size: few
v_call: TRBV11-3
cdr3_aa: CASSRQVESNEKLFF
cdr3_nt: TGTGCCAGCAGCCGACAGGTGGAGAGTAATGAAAAACTGTTTTTT

cdr3_length: 16
j_call: TRBJ2-4
d_call: TRBD1
clone_size: -
v_call: TRBV11-3
cdr3_aa: CASSLGDRLAKNIQYF
cdr3_nt: TGTGCCAGCAGCTTGGGGGACAGGTTAGCCAAAAACATTCAGTACTTC

cdr3_length: 13
j_call: TRBJ1-3
d_call: -
clone_size: -
v_call: TRBV30
cdr3_aa: CAWRGALGNTIYF
cdr3_nt: TGTGCCTGGAGGGGGGCCCTTGGAAACACCATATATTTT

cdr3_length: 15
j_call: TRBJ1-1
d_call: -
clone_size: few
v_call: TRBV15
cdr3_aa: CATSKYPGVTDEAFF
cdr3_nt: TGTGCCACCAGCAAGTATCCAGGGGTGACGGATGAAGCTTTCTTT

cdr3_length: 15
j_call: TRBJ2-7
d_call: -
clone_size: few
v_call: TRBV9
cdr3_aa: CASSVGSASSYEQYF
cdr3_nt: TGTGCCAGCAGCGTAGGTAGCGCGAGCTCCTACGAGCAGTACTTC